The 25 T cell receptor beta chains in this list originate from one sample, sequenced in a study of identical twins. TCRdb ran MiXCR on the 5' RACE reads and lists one entry per CDR3 protein. The sample carries roughly 690,000 distinct CDR3 sequences, around 5.7% recorded once. The source material was naive T cells sorted from blood. The source is a man aged 18 to 30 in good health.

This clonotype came up many times. The chain is built from TRBV12-3 or TRBV12-4 and TRBJ2-7; a possible D gene is TRBD2 (6 bases). V was trimmed by 3 bases and J by 7 bases, leaving 16 bases between them. This CDR3 comprises 14 residues. The chain's CDR3 is CASSFTGIAGEQYV. The DNA of the CDR3 is TGTGCCAGCAGTTTCACGGGGATTGCGGGAGAGCAGTACGTC.

This chain uses TRBV4-2 with TRBJ2-2, with D tentatively TRBD1 (5 bases). Germline CDR1 LGHNA, CDR2 YNFKEQ. This CDR3 has 12 amino acids. The V gene lost 6 bases and the J gene lost 6 bases, with 8 bases spanning the gap. This CDR3 reads CASRGDPGELFF. For the CDR3, the DNA is TGTGCCAGCAGAGGGGATCCCGGGGAGCTGTTTTTT.

In its sample, this clonotype was seen a few times. The rearrangement uses TRBV7-2 and TRBJ2-7; TRBD2 matches 7 bases. CDR1 and CDR2 from the germline V gene are SGHTA and FQGNSA. Germline trimming cut 1 base from V and 2 bases from J; bases unmatched to any gene: 5. The CDR3 has 15 amino acids. The CDR3: CASSLVSSGAYEQYV. The CDR3 region has the DNA TGTGCCAGCAGCTTAGTTTCTAGCGGAGCCTACGAGCAGTACGTC.

This clonotype has a count of ten or more. V and J are TRBV25-1 and TRBJ1-2; D is ambiguous. The length of the CDR3 is 11 residues. The V gene's germline CDR1 is MGHDK and CDR2 SYGVNS. The V and J ends lost 4 bases and 4 bases respectively, with 4 bases between them. The CDR3 region is CASSASYGYTF. DNA of the CDR3: TGTGCCAGCAGTGCCAGCTATGGCTACACCTTC.

This rearrangement joins TRBV6-1 to TRBJ1-2; D uncertain. This CDR3 has 12 amino acids. The V end lost 8 bases, the J end lost 4 bases, and 11 bases lay between the germline ends. Germline lookup yields CDR1 MNHNS and CDR2 SASEGT. The chain's CDR3 is CASYTEIYGYTF. CDR3 coding DNA: TGTGCCAGCTATACAGAGATCTATGGCTACACCTTC.

This clonotype has just a few counts. The CDR3 nucleotides are TGCAGTGCTAGAGACATAGCGGGAAATTACGAGCAGTACTTC. It translates to CSARDIAGNYEQYF. The chain combines TRBV20-1 with TRBJ2-7, with 8 bases lining up with TRBD2. The V gene end was trimmed by 0 bases and the J gene end by 4 bases; junction bases not matched to a gene: 5. Per germline, CDR1 DFQATT and CDR2 SNEGSKA (reference sequence). The CDR3 is 14 residues long.

The table lists this clonotype with a few counts. This sequence joins TRBV2 and TRBJ2-3; D is unresolved. V lost 5 bases, J lost 4 bases, and 7 bases lay in between. The germline V gene has CDR1 SNHLY and CDR2 FYNNEI. This CDR3 is built from 12 residues. CDR3 sequence reads: CASSTHPDTQYF. CDR3 in DNA: TGTGCCAGCAGTACTCATCCAGATACGCAGTATTTT.

The chain links TRBV5-1 to TRBJ1-1; 9 bases are a match to TRBD1. The V gene end was trimmed by 4 bases and the J gene end by 0 bases; junction bases not matched to a gene: 7. The CDR3 runs 16 residues. Germline V lookup: CDR1 SGHRS, CDR2 YFSETQ. The CDR3 region has the DNA TGCGCCAGCAGCCTGTCGGGACAGGGCATGAACACTGAAGCTTTCTTT. Translating it yields CASSLSGQGMNTEAFF. Full variable domain (remainder filled in from reference TRBV5-1 and TRBJ1-1): KAGVTQTPRYLIKTRGQQVTLSCSPISGHRSVSWYQQTPGQGLQFLFEYFSETQRNKGNFPGRFSGRQFSNSRSEMNVSTLELGDSALYLCASSLSGQGMNTEAFFGQGTRLTVV.

This clonotype was observed at least ten times. The rearrangement joins TRBV7-9 to TRBJ2-1, with 12 bases fitting TRBD1. The length of the CDR3 is 16 residues. Trimming cost V 4 bases and J 9 bases; bases outside gene matches: 10. The germline V gene has CDR1 SEHNR and CDR2 FQNEAQ (reference sequence). In nucleotides, the CDR3 is TGTGCCAGCAGCTCCGCGGGACAGGGGGCTTCTCTTGAGCAGTTCTTC. Protein product: CASSSAGQGASLEQFF. The whole variable domain, remainder taken from reference TRBV7-9 and TRBJ2-1, is DTGVSQNPRHKITKRGQNVTFRCDPISEHNRLYWYRQTLGQGPEFLTYFQNEAQLEKSRLLSDRFSAERPKGSFSTLEIQRTEQGDSAMYLCASSSAGQGASLEQFFGPGTRLTVL.

This clonotype occurred many times. The rearrangement links TRBV15 to TRBJ1-6; D not certain. CDR3 size: 12 residues. The ends were cut back, 0 bases at V and 7 bases at J, with 1 base in the middle. Germline V CDR1 and CDR2: LNHNV, YYDKDF (reference sequence). CDR3 residues: CATSRENSPLHF. The CDR3 region has the DNA TGTGCCACCAGCAGAGAAAATTCACCCCTCCACTTT.

This clonotype was detected only a few times. The gene calls are TRBV20-1 and TRBJ2-3, with D hard to call. V shed 4 bases and J shed 2 bases, with 7 bases lying between them. Germline CDR1 reads DFQATT; CDR2 reads SNEGSKA (reference sequence). The CDR3 sequence is 12 residues long. CDR3 residues: CSATSATDTQYF. The CDR3 DNA is TGCAGTGCTACTTCAGCCACAGATACGCAGTATTTT.

As for this clonotype: The CDR3 carries no conserved terminal phenylalanine or tryptophan, so it likely arises from a read error. The chain uses TRBV27 and TRBJ1-2; D gene ambiguous. CDR3 length equals 12 residues. CDR1 and CDR2 (germline): MNHEY, SMNVEV (reference sequence). Deletions cut 8 bases from V and 4 bases from J, with 11 bases between. DNA for the CDR3: TGTGCCAGCGGGCGAACGGTCTATGGCTACACCTAC. It specifies CASGRTVYGYTY.

This clonotype has more than one count but fewer than ten. This chain connects TRBV11-2 to TRBJ2-5, with 14 nucleotides matching TRBD2. CDR3 size: 19 residues. CDR1 is SGHAT, CDR2 FQNNGV, per germline. The junction had 16 bases not matched to a gene; V was cut back by 5 bases and J by 5 bases. The CDR3 sequence: CASSGHVPGLAGVEETQYF. CDR3 bases: TGTGCCAGCAGCGGACACGTCCCGGGACTAGCGGGAGTCGAGGAGACCCAGTACTTC.

This clonotype was seen repeatedly, ten times or more. The genes are TRBV5-1 and TRBJ1-1; D remains unclear. From germline, CDR1 is SGHRS and CDR2 YFSETQ. This CDR3 is 13 amino acids long. Trimming cost V 3 bases and J 2 bases, with 8 bases left between them. CDR3 coding DNA: TGCGCCAGCAGCTATAACAAAAACACTGAAGCTTTCTTT. It yields the protein CASSYNKNTEAFF.

V gene TRBV5-1 combines with J gene TRBJ1-2; D remains unclear. The CDR3 is 13 residues long. Per the germline V gene, CDR1 is SGHRS and CDR2 is YFSETQ. The V end lost 2 bases, the J end lost 8 bases, and 13 bases lay between the germline ends. CDR3 nucleotide sequence: TGCGCCAGCAGCTTTAGGGATCTCGGGGGCTACACCTTC. This codes for CASSFRDLGGYTF.

This clonotype was found many times. The chain recombines TRBV20-1 with TRBJ1-5, with D uncertain. The CDR3 runs 13 residues. Trimming stripped 4 bases from V and 2 bases from J, with 9 bases between. In germline, CDR1 is DFQATT, CDR2 SNEGSKA (reference sequence). CDR3 in amino acids: CSATPEGNQPQHF. The CDR3 nucleotides read TGCAGTGCTACACCAGAGGGCAATCAGCCCCAGCATTTT.

The rearrangement links TRBV7-7 to TRBJ2-3; D perhaps matches TRBD2 (6 bases). Germline V gives CDR1 SSHAT, CDR2 FNYEAQ (reference sequence). Between the trimmed V and J ends, which lost 3 bases and 2 bases, there was a span of 12 bases. This CDR3 has 15 amino acids. The CDR3 DNA is TGTGCCAGCAGCTTCGGTAGCGGAGTCACAGATACGCAGTATTTT. It encodes CASSFGSGVTDTQYF.

This clonotype came up many times. V gene TRBV12-3 or TRBV12-4 combines with J gene TRBJ2-2; 9 positions agree with TRBD2. CDR3 length equals 15 residues. Germline trimming cut 7 bases from V and 7 bases from J; bases unmatched to any gene: 10. CDR3 nucleotides: TGTGCCAGCAACCACCTAGCGGGATCGATCGGGGAGCTGTTTTTT. It is translated as CASNHLAGSIGELFF.

This clonotype was seen only a few times. The V gene is TRBV6-2 or TRBV6-3, the J gene TRBJ2-1; TRBD2 might be the D (7 bases). The CDR3 sequence is 20 residues long. V was cut by 1 base and J by 0 bases, with 22 bases left in between. Germline CDR1 is MNHEY and CDR2 is SVGEGT. CDR3 nucleotide sequence: TGTGCCAGCAGTTACTTTTCCGGGGGGAAGGGGGATAGCTCCTACAATGAGCAGTTCTTC. Its protein is CASSYFSGGKGDSSYNEQFF.

This clonotype was recorded many times. This chain links TRBV11-3 with TRBJ2-1; 9 bases map to TRBD2. The junction had 6 bases not matched to a gene; V was cut back by 1 base and J by 8 bases. Per the germline V gene, CDR1 is SGHNT and CDR2 is YENEEA. The CDR3 runs 15 residues. CDR3 in amino acids: CASSLGVTSGDEQFF. CDR3 DNA: TGTGCCAGCAGCTTAGGAGTGACTAGCGGCGATGAGCAGTTCTTC. Full variable domain (remainder filled in from reference TRBV11-3 and TRBJ2-1): EAGVVQSPRYKIIEKKQPVAFWCNPISGHNTLYWYLQNLGQGPELLIRYENEEAVDDSQLPKDRFSAERLKGVDSTLKIQPAELGDSAVYLCASSLGVTSGDEQFFGPGTRLTVL.

This clonotype was seen more than once but under ten times. The gene calls are TRBV2 and TRBJ2-2; 7 nucleotides match TRBD2. V shed 6 bases, J shed 4 bases, and the junction held 11 bases outside the gene matches. Per germline, CDR1 SNHLY and CDR2 FYNNEI. The CDR3 extends over 16 amino acids. CDR3 loop: CASSPNGGTSTGELFF. CDR3 coding DNA: TGTGCCAGCAGCCCGAACGGGGGGACCAGCACCGGGGAGCTGTTTTTT.

This clonotype has more than one count but fewer than ten. The V call is TRBV20-1, the J call TRBJ1-1; D gene ambiguous. The CDR3 loop spans 13 amino acids. Per the germline V gene, CDR1 is DFQATT and CDR2 is SNEGSKA (reference sequence). The ends were cut back, 5 bases at V and 4 bases at J, with 14 bases in the middle. CDR3: CSAEGADITEAFF. The CDR3, as DNA: TGCAGTGCTGAAGGAGCTGATATCACTGAAGCTTTCTTT.

Many counts were recorded for this clonotype. The genes are TRBV20-1 and TRBJ2-5; 13 bases map to TRBD2. CDR3 length equals 19 residues. Unmatched junction bases numbered 17, after V lost 3 bases and J lost 4 bases. CDR1 DFQATT and CDR2 SNEGSKA come from the germline V gene (reference sequence). This CDR3 reads CSARNPGLAGSLAGETQYF. Here the CDR3 DNA reads TGCAGTGCTAGGAACCCGGGACTAGCGGGATCATTGGCGGGAGAGACCCAGTACTTC.

This clonotype appeared many times. For the CDR3, the DNA is TGTGCCAGCGGCACAGGGTCTGCCCCAGGGAATGAGCAGTTCTTC. Protein product: CASGTGSAPGNEQFF. V and J are TRBV27 and TRBJ2-1; TRBD1 might be the D (6 bases). Trimming removed 8 bases at V and 7 bases at J, with 21 bases between. Germline loops: CDR1 MNHEY, CDR2 SMNVEV (reference sequence). The CDR3 length is 15 residues.

This clonotype was found many times. The chain recombines TRBV6-1 with TRBJ2-3, with D perhaps given as TRBD1 or TRBD2 (6 bases each). This CDR3 has 16 residues. From germline, CDR1 is MNHNS and CDR2 SASEGT. V was shortened by 0 bases and J by 4 bases, with 14 bases between the two germline ends. In nucleotides, the CDR3 is TGTGCCAGCAGTGAAGCGCCGGGGGCCCTGGCAGATACGCAGTATTTT. This codes for CASSEAPGALADTQYF.